This entry lists 20 T cell receptor beta chains sequenced from one sample in a study of T cells in Graves' hyperthyroidism and ophthalmopathy. Authors of the study amplified TCR beta CDR3 regions from RNA transcripts. The study used the HTBI primer set for a first-round RT-PCR of the TCR CDR3. Via MiXCR, TCRdb re-called the multiplex PCR reads, giving one row per CDR3 protein. The table has approximately 420,000 distinct CDR3 sequences, more than 12% seen once. Sequenced sample: blood. These receptors were collected from a woman under 40 with Graves' hyperthyroidism.

This clonotype was counted at least ten times. The rearrangement uses TRBV7-2 and TRBJ1-1, with 8 positions matching TRBD1. Germline V gene sequence: CDR1 SGHTA, CDR2 FQGNSA. The J segment lost 1 base and the V segment lost 5 bases, leaving 6 bases of the junction unmatched. This CDR3 is 15 amino acids long. The chain's CDR3 is CASSATGARNTEAFF. DNA of the CDR3: TGTGCCAGCAGCGCGACAGGGGCCCGGAACACTGAAGCTTTCTTT.

This clonotype was found a few times. This chain connects TRBV2 to TRBJ2-5, with 10 bases matching TRBD2. Germline V CDR1 and CDR2: SNHLY, FYNNEI. The length of the CDR3 is 16 residues. The J segment lost 4 bases and the V segment lost 8 bases, leaving 13 bases of the junction unmatched. CDR3 nucleotides: TGTGCCAGCGCCCTTGGGCATCGGACTAGCGGAGAGACCCAGTACTTC. This gives the protein CASALGHRTSGETQYF.

This clonotype appeared many times. J is TRBJ2-2 and V is TRBV11-2, with 14 bases identical to TRBD2. Germline V gives CDR1 SGHAT, CDR2 FQNNGV. This CDR3 region has 16 residues. V gave up 5 bases and J gave up 7 bases; unmatched junction bases: 6. The CDR3 coding sequence is TGTGCCAGCAGCCCCGGGACTAGCGGGAGTATCGGGGAGCTGTTTTTT. The encoded protein is CASSPGTSGSIGELFF. Based on the CDR3 plus reference TRBV11-2 and TRBJ2-2, the full variable domain is EAGVAQSPRYKIIEKRQSVAFWCNPISGHATLYWYQQILGQGPKLLIQFQNNGVVDDSQLPKDRFSAERLKGVDSTLKIQPAKLEDSAVYLCASSPGTSGSIGELFFGEGSRLTVL.

This clonotype was seen a few times. The CDR3 sequence: CASSLPDRDTSYMNTEAFF. CDR3 in DNA: TGTGCCAGCAGCTTACCTGACAGGGACACCAGTTACATGAACACTGAAGCTTTCTTT. The chain uses TRBV7-9 and TRBJ1-1; TRBD1 aligns across 7 bases. Germline V CDR1 and CDR2: SEHNR, FQNEAQ (reference sequence). CDR3 length: 19 residues. The V segment lost 2 bases and the J segment 0 bases; nucleotides outside the gene matches: 15.

This clonotype came up many times. The chain couples TRBV6-1 to TRBJ1-5; D might be TRBD1 (5 bases). V lost 5 bases and J lost 3, with 14 bases in between. CDR1 is MNHNS and CDR2 is SASEGT in the germline V gene. The CDR3 extends over 15 amino acids. The CDR3 spells CASSSTGRPNQPQHF. The DNA for the CDR3 is TGTGCCAGCAGTTCCACAGGACGCCCCAATCAGCCCCAGCATTTT.

At least ten counts were recorded for this clonotype. The chain couples TRBV15 to TRBJ2-5; D ambiguous. The CDR3 runs to 14 residues. V lost 6 bases and J lost 1, with 12 bases in between. Looked up from germline, CDR1 is LNHNV and CDR2 is YYDKDF (reference sequence). In DNA, the CDR3 is TGTGCCACCAGTTTATCAACGGCCCAAGAGACCCAGTACTTC. Translated, it gives CATSLSTAQETQYF.

As regards this clonotype: The CDR3 end shows no conserved phenylalanine or tryptophan, and so a read error is likely. The chain combines TRBV10-3 with TRBJ2-1; TRBD2 matches at 8 bases. CDR3 length: 16 amino acids. Per the germline V gene, CDR1 is ENHRY and CDR2 is SYGVKD. The V gene end was trimmed by 3 bases and the J gene end by 3 bases; junction bases not matched to a gene: 7. CDR3 amino acids: CAISDSISGNYNEQFL. The CDR3 DNA is TGTGCCATCAGTGATTCCATTAGCGGGAACTACAATGAGCAGTTCCTC.

The sample holds many counts of this clonotype. This sequence joins TRBV7-9 and TRBJ1-2; 9 positions agree with TRBD1. V lost 5 bases to trimming and J lost 9 bases; unmatched junction nucleotides: 7. The germline V gene encodes CDR1 SEHNR and CDR2 FQNEAQ (reference sequence). The CDR3 extends over 13 amino acids. This chain's CDR3 is CASSLQGAMSYTF. The CDR3 DNA reads TGTGCCAGCAGCCTACAGGGGGCTATGAGCTACACCTTC.

Many counts were recorded for this clonotype. The genes are TRBV15 and TRBJ1-5; D gene ambiguous. This CDR3 contains 14 residues. The V end lost 8 bases, the J end lost 5 bases, and 16 bases lay between the germline ends. The germline V gene has CDR1 LNHNV and CDR2 YYDKDF (reference sequence). Here the CDR3 DNA reads TGTGCCACCGGCTCGGACGCGGAATATCAGCCCCAGCATTTT. Its translation is CATGSDAEYQPQHF.

This clonotype occurred many times. The chain recombines TRBV3-1 with TRBJ2-7; maybe TRBD1 (5 bases). Per the germline V gene, CDR1 is LGHDT and CDR2 is YNNKEL (reference sequence). The length of the CDR3 is 14 residues. Trimming took 1 base from V and 3 from J, leaving 10 bases between them. The DNA for the CDR3 is TGTGCCAGCAGCCAAGCTACACAGGTCTACGAGCAGTACTTC. Protein sequence: CASSQATQVYEQYF.

This clonotype was picked up many times. The gene calls are TRBV7-3 and TRBJ2-1, with D unclear. CDR1 and CDR2 (germline): SGHTA, FQGTGA. CDR3 length: 13 residues. The V end was cut by 1 base, the J end by 5 bases, with 6 bases between. Here the CDR3 reads CASSLNQNNEQFF. Written as DNA, the CDR3 is TGTGCCAGCAGCTTAAATCAGAACAATGAGCAGTTCTTC.

In this sample, this clonotype turned up many times. The chain is built from TRBV30 and TRBJ1-1; possibly TRBD1 for D (6 bases). The CDR3 contains 13 residues. The germline V and J ends were trimmed by 5 bases and 4 bases, with 14 bases remaining between them. Looked up from germline, CDR1 is GTSNPN and CDR2 is SVGIG (reference sequence). This chain's CDR3 is CAWEPGQFTEAFF. CDR3 coding DNA: TGTGCCTGGGAACCTGGACAGTTCACTGAAGCTTTCTTT.

There are many counts of this clonotype. V gene TRBV28 combines with J gene TRBJ2-7, with 7 bases matching TRBD1. Germline trimming cut 6 bases from V and 6 bases from J; bases unmatched to any gene: 14. The CDR3 sequence is 15 residues long. Germline loops: CDR1 MDHEN, CDR2 SYDVKM. The CDR3 sequence: CASRPGQEESGEQYF. DNA for the CDR3: TGTGCCAGCAGACCTGGACAGGAGGAATCTGGCGAGCAGTACTTC.

This clonotype was detected ten times or more. The chain has TRBV24-1 and TRBJ2-1, with 9 bases matching TRBD2. V shed 1 base, J shed 2 bases, and the junction held 8 bases outside the gene matches. There are 18 residues in the CDR3. The germline V gene has CDR1 KGHDR and CDR2 SFDVKD. CDR3 in amino acids: CATSDFLAGPYTYNEQFF. CDR3 coding DNA: TGTGCCACCAGTGATTTTCTAGCGGGACCTTATACCTACAATGAGCAGTTCTTC.

With regard to this clonotype: The junction shows a germline mismatch at one end, possibly a read error. This chain joins TRBV12-3 or TRBV12-4 and TRBJ2-7; D is possibly TRBD2 (5 bases). The CDR3 covers 13 residues. The CDR3 here is CACSYQDGGEQYF. The CDR3 bases are TGTGCCTGCAGTTACCAGGACGGAGGCGAGCAGTACTTC.

This clonotype was detected ten times or more. The chain couples TRBV30 to TRBJ2-2, with a tentative D call TRBD2 (5 bases). CDR1 is GTSNPN and CDR2 is SVGIG in the germline V gene (reference sequence). Trimming removed 3 bases at V and 1 base at J, with 9 bases between. The CDR3 is 14 amino acids. The CDR3 nucleotides read TGTGCCTGGAGGAGGGCAGAGAACACCGGGGAGCTGTTTTTT. Translated, it gives CAWRRAENTGELFF. Full variable domain (missing parts from reference TRBV30 and TRBJ2-2): SQTIHQWPATLVQPVGSPLSLECTVEGTSNPNLYWYRQAAGRGLQLLFYSVGIGQISSEVPQNLSASRPQDRQFILSSKKLLLSDSGFYLCAWRRAENTGELFFGEGSRLTVL.

This clonotype was counted only a few times. V usage is TRBV27 and J usage is TRBJ1-6; D gene uncertain. CDR3 length: 12 amino acids. Germline V gene lookup returns CDR1 MNHEY and CDR2 SMNVEV (reference sequence). V gave up 5 bases and J gave up 9 bases, with 8 bases separating them. The CDR3 loop reads CASSMPASPLHF. In DNA form, the CDR3 reads TGTGCCAGCAGTATGCCGGCTTCACCCCTCCACTTT.

Notes on this clonotype: This clone may be a read error of a much larger clone one base away. V and J are TRBV27 and TRBJ2-3; 10 bases fit TRBD2. CDR1 is MNHEY, CDR2 SMNVEV, per germline (reference sequence). The CDR3 length is 16 residues. The DNA for the CDR3 is TGTGCCAGCAGTTTAACTAGCGGGGAACCCACATATACGCAGTATTTT. Protein: CASSLTSGEPTYTQYF.

The J gene is TRBJ2-7, the V gene TRBV10-3, with a possible D match to TRBD2 (6 bases). The germline V gene encodes CDR1 ENHRY and CDR2 SYGVKD. This CDR3 has 17 amino acids. Trimming removed 4 bases at V and 3 bases at J, with 22 bases between. The CDR3 DNA follows: TGTGCCATCAGTGGGTTCCTAGCGCGAGGCGGTATCTACGAGCAGTACTTC. Translating it yields CAISGFLARGGIYEQYF.

The CDR3 loop reads CASSEEMNTEAFF. CDR3 in DNA: TGTGCCAGCAGTGAAGAGATGAACACTGAAGCTTTCTTT. The V and J genes are TRBV2 and TRBJ1-1; D gene unclear. The CDR3 is 13 amino acids. Germline CDR1 SNHLY, CDR2 FYNNEI. V was clipped by 1 base and J by 0 bases, with 3 bases between them. The variable domain in full, with the rest retrieved from reference TRBV2 and TRBJ1-1, is EPEVTQTPSHQVTQMGQEVILRCVPISNHLYFYWYRQILGQKVEFLVSFYNNEISEKSEIFDDQFSVERPDGSNFTLKIRSTKLEDSAMYFCASSEEMNTEAFFGQGTRLTVV.